This entry concerns a single TCR beta chain. Antigen specificity is unknown. This sample was included in a study of cytomegalovirus exposure and HLA in healthy donors. Study-level background: Within an early data release were tens of millions of unique TCRs drawn from HLA-typed donors. Study observations and caveats: In a later analysis, TCR beta V- and J-gene trimming was associated with a missense DCLRE1C variant. Analyzed later, association rates of TCRs varied across HLA loci, with DRB1 most and HLA-C fewest. For most TCR sequences rarity was the rule, although some public TCRs occurred in many donors.

Germline CDR1 is WNHNN and CDR2 is SYGVQD (reference sequence). There are 14 residues in the CDR3. Trimming left V 1 base short and J 5 bases short, with 11 bases between. Researchers ran the PCR with 60 Vbeta and 13 Jbeta primers. Libraries were prepared by immunoSEQ multiplex PCR; TCRdb keeps only in-frame clonotypes and omits some of them. The table includes approximately 140,000 clones, 75% to 85% detected once. The clonotype comes from a man in his fifties or sixties in good health and CMV-seropositive. Specimen: PBMCs. The chain couples TRBV10-1 to TRBJ1-1; D might be TRBD1 (6 bases). CDR3 coding DNA: TGCGCCAGCAGTGAGTTCCAGGGGAAGACTGAAGCTTTCTTT. Translated: CASSEFQGKTEAFF.